The present T cell receptor beta chain was sequenced within a study of T cell repertoires in cytomegalovirus infection. Study-level background: Recently identified HLA-C-restricted CMV epitopes and well-studied HLA-B-restricted CMV epitopes were used by the study. Both CMV infection and a matching HLA type were indicated by public TCR beta signatures. Study-level points and caveats: Adding up the frequency of public TCR beta families identified people who carried CMV plus the relevant HLA.

Turning to this clonotype: Its antigen is unidentified.

Unmatched junction bases numbered 6, after V lost 1 base and J lost 4 bases. The CDR3 runs to 16 residues. The germline CDR1 and CDR2 sequences are MNHNS and SASEGT. MiXCR was run by TCRdb on the reads, yielding one entry per CDR3 protein. The table lists roughly 500,000 distinct CDR3 sequences, roughly a third of them singletons. This sequence originates from a human donor in good health (CMV status not recorded). Some clones in this sample may be carry-over from other donors' samples. The specimen was cultured PBMCs, collected from culture after CMV antigen stimulation. This chain joins TRBV6-1 and TRBJ2-1; TRBD2 aligns across 8 bases. CDR3 DNA: TGTGCCAGCAGTGAAGAACCAGCGGGAGTGTACAATGAGCAGTTCTTC. Translating gives CASSEEPAGVYNEQFF.